A single sample is the source of the 7 T cell receptor beta chains below, sequenced in a study of read filtering for tumor transcriptome and immune sequencing. The library was built from about 400 ng RNA with molecular barcoded adaptors for alpha/delta and beta/gamma chains. Using its own MiXCR run on the reads, TCRdb lists one record per CDR3 protein. The data contain about 48,000 distinct CDR3 sequences, roughly a fifth of them singletons. The sequenced sample consisted of a population of CD138-negative cells sorted from bone marrow. These receptors were collected from a donor aged 40 or over with multiple myeloma.

A remark on this clonotype: This may come from a read error, since a much larger clone is one base off. The rearrangement links TRBV29-1 to TRBJ2-7, with 7 bases identical to TRBD2. This CDR3 is 15 amino acids long. Germline V gene sequence: CDR1 SQVTM, CDR2 ANQGSEA. In DNA, the CDR3 is TGCAGCGTTGTACCTAGCGGAAAGAAGGACTACGAGCAGTGCTTC. Amino acid sequence: CSVVPSGKKDYEQCF.

This clonotype was observed a handful of times. A much larger clonotype is one base distant, so this may be a read error. Because the CDR3's place on the DNA is in doubt, the DNA is left out and the CDR3 is given as listed by TCRdb. The gene calls are TRBV27 and TRBJ2-7; the table assigns TRBD2, which was not confirmed against the DNA. Germline CDR1 is MNHEY and CDR2 is SMNVEV (reference sequence). 16 amino acids form the CDR3, both terminal residues included. The CDR3 is CASSPPTVAGGSGQYF.

This clonotype came up many times. V is TRBV24-1 and J is TRBJ1-1, with 8 bases that match TRBD1. Germline V gene lookup returns CDR1 KGHDR and CDR2 SFDVKD. The CDR3 covers 21 residues. V gave up 3 bases and J gave up 1 base; unmatched junction bases: 21. CDR3 protein: CATSDIPVEGRGRDRNTEAFF. DNA for the CDR3: TGTGCCACCAGTGATATTCCCGTTGAAGGCAGGGGGCGAGATCGGAACACTGAAGCTTTCTTT.

This clonotype was recorded at least ten times. J is TRBJ2-7 and V is TRBV4-2, with D possibly matching TRBD1 (6 bases). The CDR3 length is 13 residues. Germline V gene lookup returns CDR1 LGHNA and CDR2 YNFKEQ. Trimming left V 5 bases short and J 4 bases short, with 12 bases between. CDR3 sequence reads: CASSTGQSYEQYF. In DNA, the CDR3 is TGTGCCAGCAGCACCGGACAGAGTTACGAGCAGTACTTC.

In this sample, this clonotype turned up once. The genes are TRBV7-9 and TRBJ2-1, with a tentative D call TRBD2 (6 bases). CDR1 and CDR2 from the germline V gene are SEHNR and FQNEAQ (reference sequence). Trimming stripped 5 bases from V and 11 bases from J, with 25 bases between. This CDR3 contains 16 residues. As DNA, the CDR3 is TGTGCCAGCAGCCCCCTGACTAGTGGGAGGTTCGGTAAGCAGTTCTTC. Its translation is CASSPLTSGRFGKQFF.

This clonotype was detected a few times. This may arise from a read error, as a much more abundant clone is one base away. The chain recombines TRBV29-1 with TRBJ2-5; TRBD2 matches at 10 bases. Germline CDR1 is SQVTM and CDR2 is ANQGSEA. There are 14 residues in the CDR3. CDR3 amino acids: CSVGRTSGQEPQYF. The CDR3 coding sequence is TGCAGCGTTGGCCGGACTAGCGGACAAGAGCCCCAGTACTTC.

Many counts were recorded for this clonotype. The CDR3 DNA reads as TGTGCCATCAGCTCAGGGGTCCGGGGTGAAGAGACCCAGTACTTC. Amino acid sequence: CAISSGVRGEETQYF. The chain carries TRBV10-3 and TRBJ2-5; maybe TRBD1 (6 bases). The CDR3 is 15 amino acids. Germline CDR1 and CDR2: ENHRY and SYGVKD. The V and J ends lost 6 bases and 3 bases respectively, with 17 bases between them.